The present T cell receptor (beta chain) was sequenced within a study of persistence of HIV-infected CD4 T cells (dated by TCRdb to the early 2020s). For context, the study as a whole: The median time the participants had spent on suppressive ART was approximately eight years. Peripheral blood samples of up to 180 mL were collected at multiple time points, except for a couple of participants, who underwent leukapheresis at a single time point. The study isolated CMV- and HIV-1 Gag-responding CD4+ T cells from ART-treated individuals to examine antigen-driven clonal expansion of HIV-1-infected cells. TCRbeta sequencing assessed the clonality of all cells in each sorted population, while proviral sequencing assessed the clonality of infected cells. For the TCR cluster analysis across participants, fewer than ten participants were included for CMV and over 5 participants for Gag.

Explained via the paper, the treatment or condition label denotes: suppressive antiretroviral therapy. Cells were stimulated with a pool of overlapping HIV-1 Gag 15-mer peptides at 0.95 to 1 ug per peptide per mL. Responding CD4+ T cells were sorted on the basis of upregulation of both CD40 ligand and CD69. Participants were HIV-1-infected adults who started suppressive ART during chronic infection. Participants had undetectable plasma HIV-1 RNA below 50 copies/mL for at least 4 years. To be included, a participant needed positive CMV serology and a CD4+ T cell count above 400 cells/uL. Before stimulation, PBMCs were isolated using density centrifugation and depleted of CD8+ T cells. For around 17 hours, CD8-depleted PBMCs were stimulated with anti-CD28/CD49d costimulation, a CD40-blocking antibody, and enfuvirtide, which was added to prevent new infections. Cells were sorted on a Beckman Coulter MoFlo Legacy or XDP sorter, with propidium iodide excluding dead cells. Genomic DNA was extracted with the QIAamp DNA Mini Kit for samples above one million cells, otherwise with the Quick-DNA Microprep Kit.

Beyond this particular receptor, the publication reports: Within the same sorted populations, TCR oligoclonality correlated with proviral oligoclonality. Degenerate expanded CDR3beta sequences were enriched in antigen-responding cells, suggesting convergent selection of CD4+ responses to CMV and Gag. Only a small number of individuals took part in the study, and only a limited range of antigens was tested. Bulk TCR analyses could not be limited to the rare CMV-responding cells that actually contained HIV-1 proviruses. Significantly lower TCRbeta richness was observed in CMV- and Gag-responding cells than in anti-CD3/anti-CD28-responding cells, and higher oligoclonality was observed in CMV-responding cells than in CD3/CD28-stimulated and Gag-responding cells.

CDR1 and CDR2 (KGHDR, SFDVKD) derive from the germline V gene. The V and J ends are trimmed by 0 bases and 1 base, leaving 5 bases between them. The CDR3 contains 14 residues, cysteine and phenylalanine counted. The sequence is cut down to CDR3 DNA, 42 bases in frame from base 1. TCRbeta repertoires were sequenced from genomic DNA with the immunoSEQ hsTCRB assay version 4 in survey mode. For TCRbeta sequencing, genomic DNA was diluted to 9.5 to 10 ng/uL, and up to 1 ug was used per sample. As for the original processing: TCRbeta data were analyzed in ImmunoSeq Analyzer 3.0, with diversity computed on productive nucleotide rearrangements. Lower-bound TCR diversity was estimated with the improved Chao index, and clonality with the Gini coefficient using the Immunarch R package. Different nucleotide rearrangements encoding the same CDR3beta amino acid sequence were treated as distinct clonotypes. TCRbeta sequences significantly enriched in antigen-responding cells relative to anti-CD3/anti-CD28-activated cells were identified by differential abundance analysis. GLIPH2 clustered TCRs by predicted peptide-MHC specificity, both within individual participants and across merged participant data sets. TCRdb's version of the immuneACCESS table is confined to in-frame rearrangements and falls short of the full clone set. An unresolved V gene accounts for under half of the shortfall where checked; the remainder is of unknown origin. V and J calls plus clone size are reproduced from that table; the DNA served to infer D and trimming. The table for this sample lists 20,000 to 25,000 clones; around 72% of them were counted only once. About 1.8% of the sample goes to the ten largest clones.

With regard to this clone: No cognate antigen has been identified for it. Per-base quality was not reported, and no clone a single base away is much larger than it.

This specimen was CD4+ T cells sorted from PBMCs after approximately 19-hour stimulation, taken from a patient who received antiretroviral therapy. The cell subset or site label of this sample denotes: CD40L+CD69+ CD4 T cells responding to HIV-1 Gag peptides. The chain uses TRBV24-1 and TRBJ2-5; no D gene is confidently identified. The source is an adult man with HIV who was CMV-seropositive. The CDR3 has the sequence CATSDLSGQETQYF. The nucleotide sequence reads TGTGCCACCAGTGATTTGTCAGGCCAAGAGACCCAGTACTTC.